One sample yielded the 2 T cell receptor beta chains listed below, sequenced in a study of blood T cell repertoires in COVID-19 (dated by TCRdb to 2018 to 2020). Libraries were made using the immunoSEQ multiplex PCR assay. Entries here come from immuneACCESS through TCRdb and include only in-frame sequences with V and J called. Some clones fail to appear in such tables; in the studies checked, an unresolved V gene covers under half of the shortfall, and the cause of the remainder is unknown. This sample comprises 200,000 to 250,000 clones, less than 90% of them detected only once. Of the sample, roughly 5.3% falls within the top ten clones. The sample comprised peripheral blood. The receptors stem from an older woman who had recovered from COVID-19.

The V and J genes are TRBV14 and TRBJ2-2, with a weak D call TRBD2 (7 bases). V was trimmed by 1 base and J by 4 bases, leaving 13 bases between them. This CDR3 region has 16 residues. Germline V gene sequence: CDR1 SGHDN, CDR2 FVKESK. The CDR3 DNA reads as TGTGCCAGCAGCCAAGTTGACGGGGGGCCCACCGGGGAGCTGTTTTTT. Translating gives CASSQVDGGPTGELFF.

There are a few counts of this clone. V and J are TRBV4-2 and TRBJ2-3; 10 nucleotides agree with TRBD2. The CDR3 totals 16 residues. Germline values: CDR1 LGHNA, CDR2 YNFKEQ. Germline trimming cut 2 bases from V and 9 bases from J; bases unmatched to any gene: 11. CDR3: CASSQRSSGGAFTQYF. CDR3 in DNA: TGTGCCAGCAGCCAACGTTCGAGCGGGGGGGCCTTCACGCAGTATTTT.